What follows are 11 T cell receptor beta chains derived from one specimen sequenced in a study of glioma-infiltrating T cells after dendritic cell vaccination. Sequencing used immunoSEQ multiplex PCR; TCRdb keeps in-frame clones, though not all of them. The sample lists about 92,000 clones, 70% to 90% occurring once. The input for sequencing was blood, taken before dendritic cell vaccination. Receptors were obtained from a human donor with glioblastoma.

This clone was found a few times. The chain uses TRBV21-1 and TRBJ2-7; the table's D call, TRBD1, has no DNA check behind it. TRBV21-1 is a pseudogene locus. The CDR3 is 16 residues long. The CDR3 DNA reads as TGTGCCAGCAGCAACCGTTCGATCACAGGGTGGGACGAGCAGTACTTC. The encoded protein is CASSNRSITGWDEQYF.

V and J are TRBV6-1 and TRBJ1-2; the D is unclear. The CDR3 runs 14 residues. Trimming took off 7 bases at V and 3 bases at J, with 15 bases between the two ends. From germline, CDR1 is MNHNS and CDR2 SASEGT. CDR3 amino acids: CASIEVRADYGYTF. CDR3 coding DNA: TGTGCCAGCATAGAGGTCCGAGCAGACTATGGCTACACCTTC.

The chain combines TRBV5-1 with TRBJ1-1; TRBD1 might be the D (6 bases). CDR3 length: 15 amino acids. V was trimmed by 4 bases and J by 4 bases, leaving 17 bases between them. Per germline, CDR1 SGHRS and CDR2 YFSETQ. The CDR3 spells CASSPEDSTGTEAFF. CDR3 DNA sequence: TGCGCCAGCAGCCCCGAGGACAGCACTGGCACTGAAGCTTTCTTT.

CDR3 in amino acids: CASSQVFPQETQYF. The CDR3 DNA sequence: TGCGCCAGCAGCCAAGTATTCCCCCAAGAGACCCAGTACTTC. J is TRBJ2-5 and V is TRBV4-3; no firm D call. This CDR3 contains 14 residues. V was shortened by 1 base and J by 1 base, with 7 bases between the two germline ends. Germline CDR1 is LGHNA and CDR2 is YSLEER.

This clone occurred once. CDR3 region: CASSPGGLAGFFAYEQYF. The CDR3 coding sequence is TGTGCCAGCAGCCCCGGGGGACTAGCGGGCTTCTTCGCCTACGAGCAGTACTTC. The V gene is TRBV7-8, the J gene TRBJ2-7; 12 nucleotides align to TRBD2. The V and J ends lost 5 bases and 2 bases, in that order; junction bases with no gene match: 13. There are 18 residues in the CDR3. Germline CDR1 reads SGHVS; CDR2 reads FQNEAQ.

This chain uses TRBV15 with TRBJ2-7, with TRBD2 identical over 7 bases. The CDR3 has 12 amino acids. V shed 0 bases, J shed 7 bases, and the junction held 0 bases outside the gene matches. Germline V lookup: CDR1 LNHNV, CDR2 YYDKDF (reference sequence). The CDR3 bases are TGTGCCACCAGCAGAGACGGGAGGGAGCAGTACTTC. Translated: CATSRDGREQYF. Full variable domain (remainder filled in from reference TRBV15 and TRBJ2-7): DAMVIQNPRYQVTQFGKPVTLSCSQTLNHNVMYWYQQKSSQAPKLLFHYYDKDFNNEADTPDNFQSRRPNTSFCFLDIRSPGLGDTAMYLCATSRDGREQYFGPGTRLTVT.

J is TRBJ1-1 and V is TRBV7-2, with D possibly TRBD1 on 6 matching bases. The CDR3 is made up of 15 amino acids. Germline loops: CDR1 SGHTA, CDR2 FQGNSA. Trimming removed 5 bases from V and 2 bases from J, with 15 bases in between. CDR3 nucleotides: TGTGCCAGCAGCCAATTTGGACAGAACAACACTGAAGCTTTCTTT. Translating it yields CASSQFGQNNTEAFF.

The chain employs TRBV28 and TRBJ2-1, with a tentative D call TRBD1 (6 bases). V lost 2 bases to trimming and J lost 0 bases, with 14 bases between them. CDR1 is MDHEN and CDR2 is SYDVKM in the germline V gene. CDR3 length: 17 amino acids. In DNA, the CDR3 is TGTGCCAGCAGTTTACCGAAACAGGGATACTCCTACAATGAGCAGTTCTTC. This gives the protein CASSLPKQGYSYNEQFF.

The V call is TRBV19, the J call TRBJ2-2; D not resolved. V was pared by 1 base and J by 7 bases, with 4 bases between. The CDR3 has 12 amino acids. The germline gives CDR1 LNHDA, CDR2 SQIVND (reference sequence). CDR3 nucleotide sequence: TGTGCCAGTAGTATAGTCGGCGGGGAGCTGTTTTTT. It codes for CASSIVGGELFF.

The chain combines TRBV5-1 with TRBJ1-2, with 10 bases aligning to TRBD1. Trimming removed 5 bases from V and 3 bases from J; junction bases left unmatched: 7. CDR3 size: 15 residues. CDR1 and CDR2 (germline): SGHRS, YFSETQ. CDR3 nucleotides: TGCGCCAGCAGAAACGACAGGGGGCCGCACTATGGCTACACCTTC. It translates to CASRNDRGPHYGYTF.

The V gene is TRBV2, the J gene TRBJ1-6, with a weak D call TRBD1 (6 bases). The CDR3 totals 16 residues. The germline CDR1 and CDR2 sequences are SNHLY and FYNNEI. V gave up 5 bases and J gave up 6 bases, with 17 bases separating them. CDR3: CASSNPEGGGNSPLHF. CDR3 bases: TGTGCCAGCAGTAACCCCGAGGGGGGGGGTAATTCACCCCTCCACTTT.